These 8 T cell receptor beta chains originate from one sample sequenced in a study of cytomegalovirus exposure and HLA in healthy donors. In the PCR, 60 Vbeta and 13 Jbeta primers were used. Measured with immunoSEQ multiplex PCR; TCRdb has only the in-frame clones, and not every one. The sample holds 150,000 to 200,000 clones, roughly 88% seen once. Sequenced input: PBMCs. The receptors were sampled from a woman under 30 in good health and CMV-seronegative.

This chain links TRBV10-2 with TRBJ2-1, with 12 nucleotides matching TRBD2. The V segment lost 8 bases and the J segment 8 bases; nucleotides outside the gene matches: 7. From germline, CDR1 is WSHSY and CDR2 SAAADI. The CDR3 consists of 14 residues. Written as DNA, the CDR3 is TGCGCCAGCGTAACCGGGACTAGCGGGCATGAGCAGTTCTTC. Translated, it gives CASVTGTSGHEQFF.

The chain links TRBV4-1 to TRBJ2-7; 9 positions agree with TRBD2. With 3 bases clipped from V and 3 bases from J, the junction kept 15 bases outside the gene matches. The V gene's germline CDR1 is MGHRA and CDR2 YSYEKL. This CDR3 contains 18 residues. The CDR3 spells CASSQARTGTSHNYEQYF. CDR3 DNA sequence: TGCGCCAGCAGCCAGGCTAGGACCGGGACTAGCCATAACTACGAGCAGTACTTC.

This clone came up a few times. The chain is built from TRBV9 and TRBJ2-3; D ambiguous. Germline CDR1 reads SGDLS; CDR2 reads YYNGEE. The CDR3 is 12 residues long. The V gene lost 4 bases and the J gene lost 0 bases, with 3 bases spanning the gap. The CDR3 spells CASSHSTDTQYF. The CDR3 coding sequence is TGTGCCAGCAGCCATAGCACAGATACGCAGTATTTT. Filled out from reference TRBV9 and TRBJ2-3, the complete variable domain reads DSGVTQTPKHLITATGQRVTLRCSPRSGDLSVYWYQQSLDQGLQFLIQYYNGEERAKGNILERFSAQQFPDLHSELNLSSLELGDSALYFCASSHSTDTQYFGPGTRLTVL.

The chain is built from TRBV28 and TRBJ1-5; a weak D match, TRBD1 (5 bases). The CDR3 extends over 17 amino acids. The V gene lost 2 bases and the J gene lost 0 bases, with 14 bases spanning the gap. Per the germline V gene, CDR1 is MDHEN and CDR2 is SYDVKM. The CDR3 region is CASSLGGGSYSNQPQHF. The CDR3 DNA reads TGTGCCAGCAGTTTAGGCGGGGGATCTTATAGCAATCAGCCCCAGCATTTT.

The chain carries TRBV5-1 and TRBJ2-7; TRBD2 aligns across 9 bases. The length of the CDR3 is 14 residues. V trimming: 4 bases; J trimming: 3 bases; junction bases outside the gene matches: 5. Germline values: CDR1 SGHRS, CDR2 YFSETQ. CDR3: CASSAGGGGYEQYF. CDR3 in DNA: TGCGCCAGCAGCGCGGGCGGGGGGGGCTACGAGCAGTACTTC.

V gene TRBV10-2 combines with J gene TRBJ1-6, with TRBD1 matching over 8 bases. Losses at the gene ends were 5 bases for V and 7 bases for J; bases not matched to a gene: 7. The CDR3 runs 15 residues. Germline V gene sequence: CDR1 WSHSY, CDR2 SAAADI. The CDR3 protein is CASSQTGVTNSPLHF. As DNA, the CDR3 is TGCGCCAGCAGTCAGACAGGGGTTACCAATTCACCCCTCCACTTT.

The rearrangement joins TRBV6-1 to TRBJ2-3, with 9 positions matching TRBD2. There are 17 residues in the CDR3. The V gene's germline CDR1 is MNHNS and CDR2 SASEGT. Trimming took 3 bases from V and 1 from J; bases not matched to a gene: 8. The CDR3 DNA reads as TGTGCCAGCAGTGACTTAATAGCGGGGGCCCGCACAGATACGCAGTATTTT. Amino acid sequence: CASSDLIAGARTDTQYF.

The CDR3 sequence is CSVDGTGMGGGYTF. In DNA form, the CDR3 reads TGCAGCGTTGATGGGACAGGGATGGGGGGCGGCTACACCTTC. The chain uses TRBV29-1 and TRBJ1-2, with 9 bases aligning to TRBD1. This CDR3 region has 14 residues. V dropped 3 bases and J dropped 8; count of bases not matched to a gene: 10. The V gene's germline CDR1 is SQVTM and CDR2 ANQGSEA.